This TCR beta chain came from a study of T cell repertoires in cytomegalovirus infection. Study overall: Public TCR beta signatures indicated both CMV infection and matching HLA type. Findings of the study overall: The response measured ex vivo was dominated by TCR beta clonotypes (HLA-C-restricted and CMV-specific). Individuals carrying CMV plus the relevant HLA were identified by cumulative frequency of public TCR beta families.

Comments on this clonotype: Its antigen is undetermined.

From the reads, TCRdb called clonotypes with MiXCR, one entry per CDR3 protein. Of over 300,000 distinct CDR3 sequences listed, roughly 17% were seen once; the top ten hold about 12%. The CDR3 loop spans 16 amino acids. V was clipped by 2 bases and J by 7 bases, with 15 bases between them. Germline CDR1 reads SEHNR; CDR2 reads FQNEAQ (reference sequence). Material for sequencing was PBMCs. The clonotype was recovered from a human donor in good health (CMV status not recorded). Some clones in this sample may be carry-over from other donors' samples. The V and J genes are TRBV7-9 and TRBJ1-6; D may be TRBD1 (5 bases). The CDR3 sequence: CASSLQGSLRNSPLHF. DNA of the CDR3: TGTGCCAGCAGCTTACAGGGCTCGTTGCGGAATTCACCCCTCCACTTT. The full variable domain, in which reference TRBV7-9 and TRBJ1-6 provide the parts outside the CDR3, is DTGVSQNPRHKITKRGQNVTFRCDPISEHNRLYWYRQTLGQGPEFLTYFQNEAQLEKSRLLSDRFSAERPKGSFSTLEIQRTEQGDSAMYLCASSLQGSLRNSPLHFGNGTRLTVT.